These 16 T cell receptor beta chains were all obtained from the same sample, sequenced in a study of human T cells and chemical hapten exposure. TCRdb re-analysed the RACE reads in MiXCR, keeping a single row per CDR3 protein. The table has under 120,000 distinct CDR3 sequences, approximately 11% seen once. The time point is: patch test 1, 2 weeks after DPC sensitization. Treatment described: therapeutic diphenylcyclopropenone sensitization with weekly scalp DPC. The specimen was whole blood, collected in connection with sensitization to the hapten diphenylcyclopropenone (DPC). Source of these receptors: a woman in her thirties or forties with alopecia areata. Some clones in this sample may be carry-over from other donors' samples.

The gene calls are TRBV6-2 or TRBV6-3 and TRBJ1-6; maybe TRBD1 (5 bases). The CDR3 is 16 residues long. The V end was cut by 7 bases, the J end by 0 bases, with 13 bases between. CDR1 and CDR2 from the germline V gene are MNHEY and SVGEGT. The CDR3 spells CASKPTVSSYNSPLHF. DNA of the CDR3: TGTGCCAGCAAACCGACAGTCAGCTCCTATAATTCACCCCTCCACTTT.

This clonotype was detected many times. J is TRBJ1-3 and V is TRBV7-2; D is possibly TRBD1 (5 bases). Germline CDR1 SGHTA, CDR2 FQGNSA. There are 15 residues in the CDR3. V shed 6 bases and J shed 4 bases, with 16 bases lying between them. CDR3 DNA sequence: TGTGCCAGCAGTTATATCGGGACGAGAGGAAACACCATATATTTT. Protein: CASSYIGTRGNTIYF.

This clonotype was seen a handful of times. The genes are TRBV7-3 and TRBJ1-6, with D possibly being TRBD1 (6 bases). There are 14 residues in the CDR3. Germline CDR1 and CDR2: SGHTA and FQGTGA. The V gene lost 3 bases and the J gene lost 8 bases, with 11 bases spanning the gap. Written as DNA, the CDR3 is TGTGCCAGCAGCTTCAGGGGTGGGGATTCACCCCTCCACTTT. Protein: CASSFRGGDSPLHF.

This clonotype was detected a few times. This chain links TRBV6-6 with TRBJ1-6; no firm D call. Trimming pared 6 bases from V and 10 bases from J, leaving 10 bases between. CDR1 and CDR2 from the germline V gene are MNHNY and SVGAGI (reference sequence). The CDR3 runs to 12 residues. CDR3 sequence (DNA): TGTGCCAGCAGCCCCTCAGCGTCACCCCTCCACTTT. It is translated as CASSPSASPLHF.

DNA of the CDR3: TGTGCCAGTAGTATAGGTAGGAGCAATCAGCCCCAGCATTTT. Translation gives CASSIGRSNQPQHF. The gene calls are TRBV19 and TRBJ1-5; D unresolved. V lost 1 base and J 1 base, leaving 5 bases between the germline ends. From germline, CDR1 is LNHDA and CDR2 SQIVND (reference sequence). The CDR3 extends over 14 amino acids.

This chain joins TRBV24-1 and TRBJ1-1; weak D call: TRBD1 (6 bases). The CDR3 loop spans 13 amino acids. Trimming removed 7 bases at V and 3 bases at J, with 11 bases between. Per germline, CDR1 KGHDR and CDR2 SFDVKD. The CDR3 DNA follows: TGTGCCACCAGAAGGGGGTCGTACACTGAAGCTTTCTTT. It specifies CATRRGSYTEAFF.

This clonotype has ten or more counts. CDR3 sequence: CASSGGTSKGNTIYF. CDR3 nucleotide sequence: TGTGCCAGCAGCGGCGGGACATCTAAAGGAAACACCATATATTTT. This chain uses TRBV13 with TRBJ1-3, with D perhaps matching TRBD1 (6 bases). This CDR3 is 15 amino acids long. Germline V lookup: CDR1 PRHDT, CDR2 FYEKMQ (reference sequence). Trimming removed 5 bases at V and 4 bases at J, with 15 bases between.

Ten or more counts support this clonotype. The chain uses TRBV7-2 and TRBJ2-5, with 7 positions matching TRBD2. This CDR3 is built from 19 residues. V was pared by 1 base and J by 5 bases, with 19 bases of the junction left unmatched. The germline V gene has CDR1 SGHTA and CDR2 FQGNSA. This CDR3 reads CASSLGKRAGTTSMETQYF. As DNA, the CDR3 is TGTGCCAGCAGCTTAGGGAAAAGGGCCGGGACTACCTCGATGGAGACCCAGTACTTC.

There are many counts of this clonotype. The chain uses TRBV12-3 or TRBV12-4 and TRBJ1-5, with D maybe TRBD1 (5 bases). The CDR3 has 15 amino acids. V was pared by 6 bases and J by 4 bases, with 16 bases between. As DNA, the CDR3 is TGTGCCAGCAGAGACAGTGGGCTATGGAATCAGCCCCAGCATTTT. Translating gives CASRDSGLWNQPQHF.

Ten or more counts support this clonotype. The rearrangement links TRBV5-1 to TRBJ2-5, with TRBD1 matching 10 bases. Germline V gives CDR1 SGHRS, CDR2 YFSETQ. CDR3 length: 15 amino acids. V shed 4 bases, J shed 4 bases, and the junction held 7 bases outside the gene matches. The CDR3 nucleotides are TGCGCCAGCAGCGCAACGACAGGGGGCAGAGAGACCCAGTACTTC. It is translated as CASSATTGGRETQYF.

The chain joins TRBV7-2 to TRBJ2-7; D gene unclear. Deletions cut 4 bases from V and 2 bases from J, with 15 bases between. The CDR3 totals 15 residues. CDR1 and CDR2 (germline): SGHTA, FQGNSA. The CDR3: CASSSYSLGTYEQYF. The CDR3 nucleotides read TGTGCCAGCAGCTCCTACAGCTTAGGGACCTACGAGCAGTACTTC.

This clonotype was counted a few times. The chain employs TRBV23-1 and TRBJ2-5, with 9 bases matching TRBD2. TRBV23-1 falls under the ORF class, with uncertain function. The length of the CDR3 is 15 residues. J gave up 4 bases and V 2 bases, and 5 bases lay outside the gene matches. Here the CDR3 DNA reads TGCGCCAGCAGTCAAGAGCGGGGGGCCGGAGAGACCCAGTACTTC. This codes for CASSQERGAGETQYF.

This clonotype turned up a few times. This chain links TRBV13 with TRBJ2-1; a weak D match, TRBD2 (6 bases). Per germline, CDR1 PRHDT and CDR2 FYEKMQ (reference sequence). This CDR3 has 14 residues. The V gene lost 6 bases and the J gene lost 2 bases, with 11 bases spanning the gap. The CDR3 DNA reads as TGTGCCAGCAGAGGGACTCCAACCTACAATGAGCAGTTCTTC. Translation gives CASRGTPTYNEQFF.

The table lists this clonotype with many counts. V usage is TRBV7-9 and J usage is TRBJ1-5; 7 positions match TRBD1. CDR3 length equals 18 residues. CDR1 and CDR2 (germline): SEHNR, FQNEAQ (reference sequence). Trimming took 1 base from V and 2 from J; bases not matched to a gene: 11. In DNA form, the CDR3 reads TGTGCCAGCAGCTTAGGTCGAGACAGGGATGGTGGCAATCAGCCCCAGCATTTT. Its protein is CASSLGRDRDGGNQPQHF.

A single count supports this clonotype. Being one base from a much bigger clone, this may be a read error. Lacking the conserved final phenylalanine or tryptophan, this CDR3 likely reflects a read error. V usage is TRBV11-2 and J usage is TRBJ2-1, with 8 nucleotides matching TRBD1. Trimming took 0 bases from V and 3 from J; bases not matched to a gene: 4. The CDR3 runs to 16 residues. Germline assignment: CDR1 SGHAT and CDR2 FQNNGV. As DNA, the CDR3 is TGTGCCAGCAGCTTAGATCCAGGGGGCGTCTACAATGAGCAGTTCTTA. This gives the protein CASSLDPGGVYNEQFL.

This rearrangement joins TRBV18 to TRBJ2-7; TRBD2 matches at 8 bases. Trimming took 3 bases from V and 4 from J; bases not matched to a gene: 8. There are 15 residues in the CDR3. Germline CDR1 and CDR2: KGHSH and LQKENI. CDR3 protein: CASSPPGLGAYEQYF. CDR3 nucleotides: TGTGCCAGCTCACCCCCGGGACTAGGGGCTTACGAGCAGTACTTC.